Following are 8 T cell receptor beta chains from one sample sequenced in a study of Ad26.COV2.S vaccination and SARS-CoV-2 variants. Treatment specified: roughly 19 received Ad26.COV2.S at low or high dose, single or two shots; roughly 5 received placebo; per-sample allocation not given. Samples analyzed were those drawn on day 63 after the first vaccine or placebo injection. The table came from immunoSEQ multiplex PCR; TCRdb's copy has only in-frame clones and leaves some out. The sample lists about 350,000 clones; roughly 90% were seen once. The material sequenced was peripheral blood, taken in a trial of Ad26.COV2.S vaccine versus placebo. The receptor source for this set is a person between 18 and 65 years old who received the Ad26.COV2.S COVID-19 vaccine or a placebo.

Here the CDR3 reads CASSTVGDSGNTIYF. Here the CDR3 DNA reads TGCGCCAGCAGCACTGTGGGGGACTCTGGAAACACCATATATTTT. The V call is TRBV5-1, the J call TRBJ1-3, with D possibly matching TRBD1 (5 bases). Trimming pared 4 bases from V and 0 bases from J, leaving 11 bases between. The CDR3 consists of 15 residues. The germline gives CDR1 SGHRS, CDR2 YFSETQ.

The chain combines TRBV5-5 with TRBJ1-1; no clear D gene. V lost 0 bases and J lost 0, with 9 bases in between. This CDR3 spans 15 amino acids. Germline-derived CDR1 and CDR2 are SGHKS and YYEKEE (reference sequence). CDR3 bases: TGTGCCAGCAGCTTGGCCGCAAGCATGAACACTGAAGCTTTCTTT. Protein: CASSLAASMNTEAFF.

The chain recombines TRBV12-3 or TRBV12-4 with TRBJ1-1; 9 nucleotides align to TRBD1. V was pared by 3 bases and J by 7 bases, with 3 bases of the junction left unmatched. This CDR3 contains 13 residues. The CDR3 here is CASSFTGGSEAFF. CDR3 bases: TGTGCCAGCAGTTTTACAGGGGGCAGTGAAGCTTTCTTT.

The DNA for the CDR3 is TGTGCCAGCAGCTTGTCGGGGGCCCGCTTCTATGGCTACACCTTC. Protein product: CASSLSGARFYGYTF. The rearrangement links TRBV5-4 to TRBJ1-2; D might be TRBD1 (6 bases). Trimming took 1 base from V and 4 from J, leaving 14 bases between them. CDR1 and CDR2 from the germline V gene are SGHNT and YYREEE (reference sequence). The CDR3 is 15 residues long.

This chain connects TRBV27 to TRBJ1-6; 12 bases are a match to TRBD1. V dropped 6 bases and J dropped 10; count of bases not matched to a gene: 7. Germline V gene lookup returns CDR1 MNHEY and CDR2 SMNVEV (reference sequence). This CDR3 spans 15 amino acids. In DNA form, the CDR3 reads TGTGCCAGCAGACTAACGGGACAGGGGGCATCACCCCTCCACTTT. Its translation is CASRLTGQGASPLHF.

The V gene is TRBV7-2, the J gene TRBJ1-4, with a tentative D call TRBD1 (6 bases). CDR1 and CDR2 (germline): SGHTA, FQGNSA. The CDR3 consists of 13 residues. The V gene lost 5 bases and the J gene lost 5 bases, with 9 bases spanning the gap. Written as DNA, the CDR3 is TGTGCCAGCAGCCGGACAGAGAATGAAAAACTGTTTTTT. Protein sequence: CASSRTENEKLFF.

The chain couples TRBV12-3 or TRBV12-4 to TRBJ1-1; D gene ambiguous. V was shortened by 3 bases and J by 5 bases, with 10 bases between the two germline ends. This CDR3 is built from 13 residues. The CDR3 DNA reads as TGTGCCAGCAGTTTTGGGGAACCGACTGAAGCTTTCTTT. Its protein product is CASSFGEPTEAFF.

The genes are TRBV28 and TRBJ1-2; no clear D gene. This CDR3 comprises 13 residues. Germline CDR1 reads MDHEN; CDR2 reads SYDVKM. Trimming shortened V by 3 bases and J by 3 bases, and 8 bases separated the two germline ends. The CDR3 nucleotides read TGTGCCAGCAGTTTCGCCGCGGACTATGGCTACACCTTC. It yields the protein CASSFAADYGYTF.